This entry features one T cell receptor beta chain sequence. Its antigen is currently unknown. The source of the sample is a study of cytomegalovirus exposure and HLA in healthy donors. Broader study findings: Cytomegalovirus-associated status was assigned to 150 or so TCR beta chains.

A multiplex PCR was run with 60 Vbeta primers and 13 Jbeta primers. TCRdb's copy holds only in-frame clones and misses some; the assay was immunoSEQ multiplex PCR. The table lists hundreds of thousands of clones, just over 75% of them singletons. The CDR3 consists of 12 residues. The germline V gene has CDR1 MNHNS and CDR2 SASEGT. V lost 2 bases and J lost 4, with 5 bases in between. This sequence was found in a woman aged 55-75 years in good health and CMV-seropositive. Sequencing was done on a sample of PBMCs. V gene TRBV6-1 combines with J gene TRBJ1-2, with D uncertain. The CDR3 DNA follows: TGTGCCAGCAGTGAAATCAGCTATGGCTACACCTTC. Its translation is CASSEISYGYTF.